Below, 5 T cell receptor beta chains from the same sample are listed, as sequenced in a study of cytomegalovirus exposure and HLA in healthy donors. Use of 60 Vbeta and 13 Jbeta primers characterized the PCR. Sequencing used immunoSEQ multiplex PCR; TCRdb keeps in-frame clones, though not all of them. The repertoire has about 110,000 clones, more than 70% of them found once; the top ten carry 2.5% to 3.5%. The sequenced sample was PBMCs. These receptors were obtained from a woman aged 60-75 years in good health and CMV-seropositive.

This clone was seen just once. V gene TRBV15 combines with J gene TRBJ1-2; tentative D call: TRBD1 (6 bases). The CDR3 spans 15 residues. Trimming took off 0 bases at V and 4 bases at J, with 12 bases between the two ends. CDR1 is LNHNV and CDR2 is YYDKDF in the germline V gene (reference sequence). CDR3: CATSRESPGVYGYTF. CDR3 coding DNA: TGTGCCACCAGCAGAGAATCCCCAGGGGTCTATGGCTACACCTTC.

This clone occurred once. The chain links TRBV18 to TRBJ1-1; a possible D gene is TRBD1 (6 bases). Trimming stripped 5 bases from V and 4 bases from J, with 17 bases between. Germline loops: CDR1 KGHSH, CDR2 LQKENI. The CDR3 has 15 residues. CDR3 sequence reads: CASSYTGTPATEAFF. The CDR3 nucleotides read TGTGCCAGCTCATATACCGGGACACCGGCCACTGAAGCTTTCTTT.

CDR3 residues: CASSFHTRGSEQYF. CDR3 bases: TGTGCCAGCAGTTTTCACACTAGAGGCTCCGAGCAGTACTTC. The rearrangement joins TRBV28 to TRBJ2-7, with D possibly matching TRBD2 (5 bases). CDR1 and CDR2 from the germline V gene are MDHEN and SYDVKM. V lost 3 bases and J lost 6, with 15 bases in between. This CDR3 spans 14 amino acids.

The chain couples TRBV4-2 to TRBJ1-2; a possible D gene is TRBD1 (6 bases). CDR3 length: 16 residues. V was clipped by 0 bases and J by 3 bases, with 14 bases between them. Germline values: CDR1 LGHNA, CDR2 YNFKEQ. CDR3 residues: CASSQDGGGLDYGYTF. DNA for the CDR3: TGTGCCAGCAGCCAAGATGGGGGGGGCTTGGACTATGGCTACACCTTC.

The chain uses TRBV27 and TRBJ2-3; TRBD2 matches 9 bases. J was trimmed by 4 bases and V by 5 bases; bases with no gene match: 16. Germline lookup yields CDR1 MNHEY and CDR2 SMNVEV (reference sequence). This CDR3 is 18 amino acids long. The CDR3 spells CASSLGWGSGRSADTQYF. For the CDR3, the DNA is TGTGCCAGCAGTCTAGGGTGGGGTAGCGGGAGATCTGCAGATACGCAGTATTTT.